These 20 T cell receptor beta chains were all obtained from the same sample, sequenced in a study of shared clonotypes between healthy human individuals. Data came from immunoSEQ multiplex PCR; TCRdb stores just in-frame clones and leaves some out. The sample carries about 1 million clones, around 76% recorded once. The material sequenced was memory CD4+ T cells sorted from blood. Subset in this sample: CD45RA-negative fraction. Source of these receptors: a man younger than 35 in good health.

The chain has TRBV18 and TRBJ2-5; D remains unclear. Between the trimmed V and J ends, which lost 0 bases and 2 bases, there was a span of 13 bases. CDR1 is KGHSH, CDR2 LQKENI, per germline. There are 16 residues in the CDR3. The CDR3 DNA follows: TGTGCCAGCTCACCACCGAGCTACAGTGGACAAGAGACCCAGTACTTC. It translates to CASSPPSYSGQETQYF.

The J gene is TRBJ2-1, the V gene TRBV7-9, with 9 bases that match TRBD2. The CDR3 is made up of 15 amino acids. Germline V gives CDR1 SEHNR, CDR2 FQNEAQ (reference sequence). The V and J ends lost 1 base and 7 bases, in that order; junction bases with no gene match: 5. The CDR3 loop is CASSLGSGSWNEQFF. DNA of the CDR3: TGTGCCAGCAGCTTAGGTAGCGGGAGTTGGAATGAGCAGTTCTTC.

The V gene is TRBV11-2, the J gene TRBJ2-2, with 12 nucleotides matching TRBD2. The V gene's germline CDR1 is SGHAT and CDR2 FQNNGV. This CDR3 spans 17 amino acids. V trimming: 3 bases; J trimming: 0 bases; junction bases outside the gene matches: 2. The CDR3 DNA is TGTGCCAGCAGCTTGGGACTAGCGGGTTCGAACACCGGGGAGCTGTTTTTT. Translating it yields CASSLGLAGSNTGELFF.

This clone occurred many times. The CDR3 DNA reads as TGTGCCACCAGCAGAGATGCGGGTACGCAGTATTTT. Translated: CATSRDAGTQYF. The chain joins TRBV15 to TRBJ2-3; D possibly corresponds to TRBD2 (5 bases). Germline V CDR1 and CDR2: LNHNV, YYDKDF (reference sequence). CDR3 length: 12 amino acids. V was trimmed by 0 bases and J by 8 bases, leaving 6 bases between them.

Details on this clone: One junction end does not reproduce the germline sequence, and a read error may be involved. The V gene is TRBV5-1, the J gene TRBJ2-2; D assignment may be TRBD1 or TRBD2 (5 bases each). The CDR3 spans 15 residues. Germline V gene data show CDR1 as SGHRS and CDR2 as YFSETQ. The CDR3 loop reads CASSSGPDDTGELFF. The DNA for the CDR3 is TGTGCCAGCAGCTCGGGACCTGACGACACCGGGGAGCTGTTTTTT.

The rearrangement joins TRBV30 to TRBJ2-3; D possibly corresponds to TRBD2 (6 bases). Germline CDR1 GTSNPN, CDR2 SVGIG (reference sequence). The CDR3 contains 16 residues. Trimming cost V 0 bases and J 2 bases, with 15 bases left between them. The chain's CDR3 is CAWSVRGSGATDTQYF. The CDR3 DNA is TGTGCCTGGAGTGTACGAGGTAGCGGAGCCACAGATACGCAGTATTTT.

This clone was observed a few times. This chain uses TRBV2 with TRBJ1-4; 10 nucleotides match TRBD1. Germline V gene sequence: CDR1 SNHLY, CDR2 FYNNEI. This CDR3 has 16 residues. V trimming: 8 bases; J trimming: 0 bases; junction bases outside the gene matches: 6. Written as DNA, the CDR3 is TGTGCCAGCTCCCGGGACAGGGGTACAACTAATGAAAAACTGTTTTTT. Amino acids: CASSRDRGTTNEKLFF.

This chain connects TRBV28 to TRBJ1-1, with unresolved D. The CDR3 has 12 residues. Trimming took 4 bases from V and 1 from J, leaving 4 bases between them. The germline gives CDR1 MDHEN, CDR2 SYDVKM. The CDR3, as DNA: TGTGCCAGCAGTTGGCAGAACACTGAAGCTTTCTTT. It yields the protein CASSWQNTEAFF.

V is TRBV19 and J is TRBJ1-2; D remains unclear. The CDR3 runs 12 residues. The V gene lost 6 bases and the J gene lost 2 bases, with 7 bases spanning the gap. Looked up from germline, CDR1 is LNHDA and CDR2 is SQIVND (reference sequence). The DNA of the CDR3 is TGTGCCAGTAGGACCAAGAACTATGGCTACACCTTC. It specifies CASRTKNYGYTF. The complete variable domain, with remaining parts taken from reference TRBV19 and TRBJ1-2, reads DGGITQSPKYLFRKEGQNVTLSCEQNLNHDAMYWYRQDPGQGLRLIYYSQIVNDFQKGDIAEGYSVSREKKESFPLTVTSAQKNPTAFYLCASRTKNYGYTFGSGTRLTVV.

The chain recombines TRBV27 with TRBJ1-2, with 10 bases lining up with TRBD1. This CDR3 has 17 amino acids. CDR1 is MNHEY, CDR2 SMNVEV, per germline (reference sequence). The J segment lost 1 base and the V segment lost 4 bases, leaving 9 bases of the junction unmatched. In DNA form, the CDR3 reads TGTGCCAGCAGTTCGACCGGGACAGGGGACCTTAACTATGGCTACACCTTC. Residues: CASSSTGTGDLNYGYTF.

This chain connects TRBV7-2 to TRBJ2-2, with a possible D match to TRBD1 (5 bases). With 7 bases removed from V and 2 bases from J, the gap between germline ends came to 8 bases. From germline, CDR1 is SGHTA and CDR2 FQGNSA. The CDR3 consists of 13 residues. In DNA, the CDR3 is TGTGCCAGCAACTGGGGCAACACCGGGGAGCTGTTTTTT. It specifies CASNWGNTGELFF.

The V and J genes are TRBV10-3 and TRBJ2-5; D possibly matches TRBD1 or TRBD2 (6 bases each). V was trimmed by 10 bases and J by 5 bases, leaving 14 bases between them. Per the germline V gene, CDR1 is ENHRY and CDR2 is SYGVKD. The CDR3 is made up of 12 amino acids. CDR3 DNA: TGTGCCACCGGGGGCACCGAGGAGACCCAGTACTTC. It is translated as CATGGTEETQYF.

V is TRBV5-5 and J is TRBJ2-7; 14 bases agree with TRBD2. Germline V gene data show CDR1 as SGHKS and CDR2 as YYEKEE (reference sequence). The junction had 6 bases not matched to a gene; V was cut back by 4 bases and J by 3 bases. This CDR3 comprises 16 residues. CDR3 DNA: TGTGCCAGCAGCCTGGGACTAGCGGGAGATGTCTACGAGCAGTACTTC. Protein sequence: CASSLGLAGDVYEQYF.

This clone was counted only a few times. The chain combines TRBV29-1 with TRBJ1-5, with a possible D match to TRBD1 (5 bases). Per germline, CDR1 SQVTM and CDR2 ANQGSEA. This CDR3 spans 13 amino acids. V was trimmed by 4 bases and J by 5 bases, leaving 12 bases between them. CDR3 region: CSVGDRGYQPQHF. DNA of the CDR3: TGCAGCGTTGGGGACCGGGGTTATCAGCCCCAGCATTTT.

In regard to this clone: This may come from a read error, since a much larger clone is one base off. V usage is TRBV9 and J usage is TRBJ2-1; 10 bases map to TRBD2. The CDR3 totals 13 residues. The germline V gene has CDR1 SGDLS and CDR2 YYNGEE. CDR3 nucleotide sequence: TGTGCCGGCAGCGCGGGACTAGCGTATGAGCAGTTCTTC. Its protein product is CAGSAGLAYEQFF.

About this clone: This sample includes further DNA sequences coding for the same CDR3. The chain links TRBV5-6 to TRBJ1-2, with D perhaps TRBD1 (5 bases). Germline CDR1 SGHDT, CDR2 YYEEEE. V gave up 4 bases and J gave up 4 bases, with 8 bases separating them. The CDR3 loop spans 12 amino acids. Written as DNA, the CDR3 is TGTGCCAGCAGCCGGGACCTCTATGGCTACACCTTC. Translated: CASSRDLYGYTF.

The chain employs TRBV13 and TRBJ2-7; 11 bases agree with TRBD2. The length of the CDR3 is 14 residues. The V gene's germline CDR1 is PRHDT and CDR2 FYEKMQ (reference sequence). Losses at the gene ends were 6 bases for V and 3 bases for J; bases not matched to a gene: 4. The chain's CDR3 is CASRKGTSGYEQYF. The CDR3 region has the DNA TGTGCCAGCAGAAAGGGGACTAGCGGCTACGAGCAGTACTTC.

The J gene is TRBJ2-7, the V gene TRBV5-1; 7 nucleotides line up with TRBD1. From germline, CDR1 is SGHRS and CDR2 YFSETQ. V lost 1 base, J lost 6 bases, and 7 bases stayed unmatched. The CDR3 contains 14 residues. The CDR3 nucleotides read TGCGCCAGCAGCTTGATCGACAGGGAAGGCGAGCAGTACTTC. Its translation is CASSLIDREGEQYF.

The gene calls are TRBV18 and TRBJ2-5, with D unresolved. The germline V gene encodes CDR1 KGHSH and CDR2 LQKENI. CDR3 length: 14 residues. The germline V and J ends were trimmed by 6 bases and 2 bases, with 13 bases remaining between them. The CDR3 bases are TGTGCCAGCTCGTCTAATGGCCAGCAAGAGACCCAGTACTTC. This encodes CASSSNGQQETQYF. Drawing the rest from reference TRBV18 and TRBJ2-5, the complete variable domain is NAGVMQNPRHLVRRRGQEARLRCSPMKGHSHVYWYRQLPEEGLKFMVYLQKENIIDESGMPKERFSAEFPKEGPSILRIQQVVRGDSAAYFCASSSNGQQETQYFGPGTRLLVL.

This clone was detected a few times. The genes are TRBV7-2 and TRBJ1-6, with D perhaps TRBD1 (6 bases). This CDR3 has 14 residues. Germline CDR1 reads SGHTA; CDR2 reads FQGNSA. Trimming removed 4 bases from V and 9 bases from J, with 13 bases in between. The CDR3 is CASSSGGAGSPLHF. Here the CDR3 DNA reads TGTGCCAGCAGCTCCGGGGGCGCGGGTTCACCCCTCCACTTT.